This TCR beta chain is drawn from a study of technical replicates of blood from several donors. This CDR3 is built from 15 residues. V lost 5 bases and J 5 bases, leaving 18 bases between the germline ends. CDR1 MNHEY and CDR2 SMNVEV come from the germline V gene (reference sequence). Some clones are missing from TCRdb's copy, which holds only in-frame ones; the method was immunoSEQ multiplex PCR. The data hold roughly 69,000 clones, with approximately 97% observed a single time. The sequence was collected from a human donor in good health. This chain connects TRBV27 to TRBJ1-1, with a possible D match to TRBD1 (6 bases). The sequencing sample was made of T cells isolated from PBMCs. The CDR3 DNA is TGTGCCAGCAGTCGAAATCCGGTCAGGGGAACTGAAGCTTTCTTT. Its protein product is CASSRNPVRGTEAFF.